What follows is one T cell receptor beta chain and its context. Its specificity is not known. A read error may explain this, as a much larger clone is one base away. The data were obtained in a study of tumor and adjacent non-tumor tissue in lung cancer. Notes on the study in general: Compared with tumor, normal lung showed significantly lower TCR diversity.

CDR1 SGHKS and CDR2 YYEKEE come from the germline V gene (reference sequence). The CDR3 runs 15 residues. TCRbeta libraries were built with three rounds of nested PCR, modified from ARM-PCR. In TCRdb, the multiplex PCR reads were re-called with MiXCR into one record per CDR3 protein. This table holds tens of thousands of distinct CDR3 sequences, around 70% found once. The template was RNA from unsorted bulk tissue. This non-tumor lung sample came from over 3 cm beyond the tumor edge. Donors were chemotherapy-naive, newly diagnosed lung cancer surgical patients in China, August–late 2014. The sequenced sample was distant non-tumor lung tissue. The origin of this receptor is a woman aged 45-65 years with non-small cell lung cancer. The chain is built from TRBV5-5 and TRBJ2-7; 9 bases are shared with TRBD1. The CDR3 sequence is CARSLSGTGNYEQYF. The CDR3 DNA sequence: TGTGCCAGGAGCTTAAGCGGGACAGGGAACTACGAGCAGTACTTC.